The next 7 T cell receptor beta chains were all read from a single sample in a study of cytomegalovirus exposure and HLA in healthy donors. This PCR relied on a set of 60 Vbeta primers and 13 Jbeta primers. The assay was immunoSEQ multiplex PCR, and TCRdb's table has in-frame clones only and misses some. Counted here are roughly 240,000 clones, around 76% occurring once; the ten biggest clones make up around 5%. Sequencing was carried out using PBMCs. The receptors stem from a woman in her thirties or forties in good health and CMV-seropositive.

This clone turned up a few times. The rearrangement uses TRBV7-6 and TRBJ1-6, with TRBD1 identical over 7 bases. Trimming took 5 bases from V and 11 from J; bases not matched to a gene: 15. CDR3 length: 16 amino acids. Per germline, CDR1 SGHVS and CDR2 FNYEAQ. CDR3 protein: CASSPWGLQGPAPLHF. The CDR3 nucleotides read TGTGCCAGCAGCCCCTGGGGCTTACAGGGGCCGGCACCCCTCCACTTT.

V gene TRBV7-2 combines with J gene TRBJ1-2; D gene ambiguous. The CDR3 loop spans 15 amino acids. Germline-derived CDR1 and CDR2 are SGHTA and FQGNSA. The ends were cut back, 1 base at V and 0 bases at J, with 9 bases in the middle. The chain's CDR3 is CASSLGNGANYGYTF. CDR3 sequence (DNA): TGTGCCAGCAGCTTAGGTAACGGGGCTAACTATGGCTACACCTTC.

This clone was seen a single time. The V and J genes are TRBV10-3 and TRBJ2-3; maybe TRBD2 (5 bases). CDR1 and CDR2 (germline): ENHRY, SYGVKD. This CDR3 has 14 amino acids. V gave up 6 bases and J gave up 1 base, with 11 bases separating them. In DNA, the CDR3 is TGTGCCATCAGGTCCCCCGGGGGCACAGATACGCAGTATTTT. Its protein product is CAIRSPGGTDTQYF.

The chain uses TRBV20-1 and TRBJ2-5; D perhaps matches TRBD2 (6 bases). V lost 6 bases and J lost 6, with 11 bases in between. Germline V gives CDR1 DFQATT, CDR2 SNEGSKA (reference sequence). This CDR3 region has 11 residues. CDR3 in amino acids: CSARDSQTQYF. The CDR3 region has the DNA TGCAGTGCCAGGGACTCCCAGACCCAGTACTTC.

The V call is TRBV5-1, the J call TRBJ1-2, with D tentatively TRBD1 (5 bases). The CDR3 totals 14 residues. Germline V gene sequence: CDR1 SGHRS, CDR2 YFSETQ. Trimming pared 0 bases from V and 1 base from J, leaving 7 bases between. The DNA for the CDR3 is TGCGCCAGCAGCTTGGGTGACAGTAACTATGGCTACACCTTC. Encoded protein: CASSLGDSNYGYTF.

The chain has TRBV30 and TRBJ2-5, with 7 bases matching TRBD1. TRBJ2-7 matches the DNA end more closely, so the J call is doubtful. The CDR3 covers 11 residues. Germline lookup yields CDR1 GTSNPN and CDR2 SVGIG (reference sequence). Written as DNA, the CDR3 is TGTGCCTGTTCGGGACAGAACGAGCAGTACTTC. Encoded protein: CACSGQNEQYF.

The V call is TRBV11-3, the J call TRBJ2-7; D not certain. The V gene lost 1 base and the J gene lost 7 bases, with 11 bases spanning the gap. Germline V gives CDR1 SGHNT, CDR2 YENEEA. The CDR3 loop spans 13 amino acids. The CDR3 nucleotides read TGTGCCAGCAGCTTAGTACGTTCCGGGGAGCAGTACTTC. The encoded protein is CASSLVRSGEQYF. The variable domain in full, completed from reference TRBV11-3 and TRBJ2-7, reads EAGVVQSPRYKIIEKKQPVAFWCNPISGHNTLYWYLQNLGQGPELLIRYENEEAVDDSQLPKDRFSAERLKGVDSTLKIQPAELGDSAVYLCASSLVRSGEQYFGPGTRLTVT.